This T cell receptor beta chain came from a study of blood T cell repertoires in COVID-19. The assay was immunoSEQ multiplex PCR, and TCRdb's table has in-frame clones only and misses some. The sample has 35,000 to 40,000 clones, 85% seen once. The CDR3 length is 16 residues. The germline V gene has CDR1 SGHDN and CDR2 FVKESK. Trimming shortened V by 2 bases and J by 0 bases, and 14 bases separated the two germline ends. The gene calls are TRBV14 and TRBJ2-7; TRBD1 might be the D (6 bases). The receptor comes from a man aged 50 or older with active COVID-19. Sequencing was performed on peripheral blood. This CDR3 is CASSQTMTGYSYEQYF. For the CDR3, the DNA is TGTGCCAGCAGCCAAACGATGACAGGCTACTCCTACGAGCAGTACTTC.